This T cell receptor (beta chain) was sequenced in a study of response to subunit inactivated influenza vaccine. Findings of the study overall: Authors suggested each seasonal influenza vaccination recruits few new T cells.

With V trimmed by 5 bases and J by 9 bases, 6 bases remained unmatched. This CDR3 is built from 13 residues. From germline, CDR1 is DFQATT and CDR2 SNEGSKA (reference sequence). In regard to this clonotype: The antigen is undetermined.

TCRdb ran MiXCR on the RT-PCR reads and lists one entry per CDR3 protein. The table lists under 200,000 distinct CDR3 sequences, approximately 11% of them singletons. This sample comprised non-naive T cells sorted from PBMCs, obtained more than 35 days after vaccination. This clonotype was sampled from a man between 45 and 60 years old who received an inactivated influenza vaccine. This chain connects TRBV20-1 to TRBJ2-1, with TRBD2 matching over 11 bases. The CDR3 DNA is TGCAGTGCTTTTAGCGGGGGGGCGGGTGAGCAGTTCTTC. It encodes CSAFSGGAGEQFF.